The T cell receptor (beta chain) described here comes from a study of response to subunit inactivated influenza vaccine. Study conclusions and caveats: There was a suggestion from the authors that each seasonal influenza vaccination recruits few new T cells.

A remark on this clonotype: What it binds is not known.

The CDR3 is 15 residues long. Trimming stripped 0 bases from V and 2 bases from J, with 12 bases between. The V gene's germline CDR1 is SGHRS and CDR2 YFSETQ. MiXCR was run by TCRdb on the RT-PCR reads, yielding one entry per CDR3 protein. The table shows under 800,000 distinct CDR3 sequences, with roughly 14% occurring only once. The TCR sequence derives from a man aged 45-65 years who received an inactivated influenza vaccine. This chain connects TRBV5-1 to TRBJ2-7; a weak D match, TRBD1 (6 bases). Source: PBMCs from blood, taken 14 to 15 days before vaccination. CDR3 sequence reads: CASSLGQGKPYEQYF. CDR3 DNA: TGCGCCAGCAGCTTGGGTCAGGGGAAGCCCTACGAGCAGTACTTC.